The sequence of this TCR beta chain was determined in a study of human T cells and chemical hapten exposure. Noted time point: patch test 2, 6 weeks after DPC sensitization. Noted treatment: therapeutic diphenylcyclopropenone sensitization with weekly scalp DPC. Venepuncture was done earlier than the placement of each patch test. V shed 6 bases and J shed 6 bases, with 10 bases lying between them. The germline V gene has CDR1 SQVTM and CDR2 ANQGSEA. This CDR3 comprises 11 residues. TCRdb processed the RACE reads anew with MiXCR; each CDR3 protein has one entry. The data show some 150,000 distinct CDR3 sequences, 10% to 15% seen once.

This clonotype was sampled from a woman in her forties or fifties with alopecia areata. Some clones in this sample may be carry-over from other donors' samples. The sample consisted of whole blood, taken in connection with sensitization to the hapten diphenylcyclopropenone (DPC). This chain uses TRBV29-1 with TRBJ2-3, with D possibly being TRBD1 or TRBD2 (6 bases each). The CDR3 is CSVKGGDTQYF. The CDR3 region has the DNA TGCAGCGTGAAAGGGGGGGATACGCAGTATTTT.